This TCR beta chain derives from a study of T cell responses to AZD1222 COVID-19 vaccine. The CDR3 covers 17 residues. In germline, CDR1 is SGHDT, CDR2 YYEEEE. Trimming took off 3 bases at V and 1 base at J, with 16 bases between the two ends. Repertoires were generated with immunoSEQ multiplex PCR, while TCRdb's copy carries only in-frame clones and drops some. The sample yields 90,000 to 130,000 clones, around 93% seen once. The source of this sequence is an adult who received the AZD1222 COVID-19 vaccine. The sample in question was peripheral blood, obtained 28 days after the second AZD1222 dose. The chain recombines TRBV5-6 with TRBJ2-2; a possible D gene is TRBD1 (5 bases). CDR3 DNA: TGTGCCAGCAGCTCAACAATCGACAGAATGAACACCGGGGAGCTGTTTTTT. Its protein product is CASSSTIDRMNTGELFF.